This record looks at one TCR beta chain sequence and its context. The investigators amplified TCR beta CDR3 regions from RNA transcripts. The TCR CDR3 first-round RT-PCR relied on the HTBI primer set. TCRdb reprocessed the multiplex PCR reads with MiXCR, giving one entry per CDR3 protein. The sample shows 750,000 to 950,000 distinct CDR3 sequences, over 35% of them seen only once. The sample originates from a study of T cells in Graves' hyperthyroidism and ophthalmopathy. Looking at the study overall: Peripheral blood was secured at the point of initial diagnosis, before any treatment.

The germline gives CDR1 MNHEY, CDR2 SVGAGI. This CDR3 has 15 amino acids. The V gene lost 0 bases and the J gene lost 5 bases, with 8 bases spanning the gap. Stable Graves' hyperthyroidism denoted no ophthalmopathy progression over 18 months. Uncontrolled infection, other autoimmune disease, pregnancy and lactation each barred patients from inclusion. Diagnosis relied on clinical symptoms, serum thyroxine and TRAb, thyroid ultrasound and orbital computed tomography. The chain employs TRBV6-5 and TRBJ1-6; perhaps TRBD1 as D (5 bases). Specimen: blood. The clonotype comes from a man aged 18 to 29 with Graves' hyperthyroidism. The CDR3 spells CASSYSGTHNSPLHF. The CDR3, as DNA: TGTGCCAGCAGTTACTCCGGGACTCATAATTCACCCCTCCACTTT.